This record covers a single TCR beta chain. The data were obtained in a study of blood T cell repertoires in COVID-19. V lost 6 bases to trimming and J lost 1 base; unmatched junction nucleotides: 11. CDR3 size: 16 residues. Germline V lookup: CDR1 MDHEN, CDR2 SYDVKM. Method: immunoSEQ multiplex PCR; TCRdb's copy keeps in-frame clones and lacks some. The data hold 95,000 to 150,000 clones, with almost 80% observed a single time. Sequences were obtained from peripheral blood. The receptor was derived from a human donor in a cohort sampled during active COVID-19. The rearrangement uses TRBV28 and TRBJ1-1, with 7 bases fitting TRBD1. The CDR3 region has the DNA TGTGCCAGCAGCTTGGGGGCGGGGACAGCGAACACTGAAGCTTTCTTT. Encoded protein: CASSLGAGTANTEAFF.